The entry below gives a single TCR beta chain sequence along with its context. What it recognizes is unknown. The library came from three nested PCR rounds adapted from ARM-PCR protocols. TCRdb ran MiXCR on the multiplex PCR reads and lists one entry per CDR3 protein. The top ten clones hold roughly a fifth of a sample with approximately 100,000 distinct CDR3 sequences, around three fifths of them seen once. The data originate from a study of tumor and adjacent non-tumor tissue in lung cancer. About the study: Patients were aged about 30 to 80, about ten men and about five women, stage I to III. General observations from the study: Patients with more diverse tumor TCRs had worse survival. In normal lung, the top 100 clones were significantly more dominant than in tumor.

CDR3 length: 18 amino acids. V lost 2 bases, J lost 8 bases, and 24 bases lay in between. The germline V gene has CDR1 SGHAT and CDR2 FQDESV (reference sequence). No cell sorting was done before RNA was extracted from the tissue. More than 3 cm separated this lung sample from the edge of the tumor. Between August and November 2014, newly diagnosed, chemotherapy-naive lung cancer patients underwent thoracic surgery in China. The J gene is TRBJ2-2, the V gene TRBV11-1; possible D gene TRBD2, 7 bases. This TCR came from a man between 25 and 39 years old with non-small cell lung cancer. Source material: distant non-tumor lung tissue. CDR3 sequence (DNA): TGTGCCAGCAGCTTACGGTCATCGGGGGGCCCGGGCACAGGGGAGCTGTTTTTT. Protein sequence: CASSLRSSGGPGTGELFF.